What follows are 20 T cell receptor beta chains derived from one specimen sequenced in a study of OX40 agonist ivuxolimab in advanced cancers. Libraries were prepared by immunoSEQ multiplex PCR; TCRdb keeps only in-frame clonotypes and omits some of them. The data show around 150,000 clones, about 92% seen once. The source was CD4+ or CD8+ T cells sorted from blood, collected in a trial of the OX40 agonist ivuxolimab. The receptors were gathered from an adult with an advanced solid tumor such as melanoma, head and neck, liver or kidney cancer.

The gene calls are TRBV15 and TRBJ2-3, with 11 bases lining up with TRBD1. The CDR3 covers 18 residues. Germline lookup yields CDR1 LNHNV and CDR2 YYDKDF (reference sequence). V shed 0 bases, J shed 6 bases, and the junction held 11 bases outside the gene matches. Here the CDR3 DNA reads TGTGCCACCAGCAGAGATCGGGACAGGGGGTCTTGGTCGGATACGCAGTATTTT. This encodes CATSRDRDRGSWSDTQYF.

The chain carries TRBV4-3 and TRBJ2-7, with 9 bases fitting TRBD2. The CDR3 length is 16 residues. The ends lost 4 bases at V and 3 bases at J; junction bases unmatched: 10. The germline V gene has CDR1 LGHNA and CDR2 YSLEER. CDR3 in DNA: TGCGCCAGCAGCCGGGCCTACGGGACTAGCAGCTACGAGCAGTACTTC. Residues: CASSRAYGTSSYEQYF.

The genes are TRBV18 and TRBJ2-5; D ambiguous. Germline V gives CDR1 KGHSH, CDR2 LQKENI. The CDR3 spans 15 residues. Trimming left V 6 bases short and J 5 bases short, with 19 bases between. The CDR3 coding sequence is TGTGCCAGCTCTCCTACCCCGACCCTGGGGGAGACCCAGTACTTC. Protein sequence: CASSPTPTLGETQYF.

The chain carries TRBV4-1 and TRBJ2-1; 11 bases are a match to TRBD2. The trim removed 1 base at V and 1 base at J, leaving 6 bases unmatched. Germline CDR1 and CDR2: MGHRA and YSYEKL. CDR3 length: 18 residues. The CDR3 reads CASSQANSGGVSYNEQFF. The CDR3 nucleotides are TGCGCCAGCAGCCAAGCGAATAGCGGGGGGGTGTCCTACAATGAGCAGTTCTTC.

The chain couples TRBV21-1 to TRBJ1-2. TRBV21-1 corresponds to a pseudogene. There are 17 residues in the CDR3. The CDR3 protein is CASSKKSPDWALYGYTF. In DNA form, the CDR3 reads TGTGCCAGCAGCAAAAAATCCCCAGACTGGGCCCTTTATGGCTACACCTTC.

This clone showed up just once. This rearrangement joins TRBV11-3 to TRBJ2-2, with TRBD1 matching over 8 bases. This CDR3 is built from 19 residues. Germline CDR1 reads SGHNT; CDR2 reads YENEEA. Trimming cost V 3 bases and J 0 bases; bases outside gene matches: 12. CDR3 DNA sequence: TGTGCCAGCAGCTTCGAATTTTCCGGACAGGGAGCGAACACCGGGGAGCTGTTTTTT. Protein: CASSFEFSGQGANTGELFF.

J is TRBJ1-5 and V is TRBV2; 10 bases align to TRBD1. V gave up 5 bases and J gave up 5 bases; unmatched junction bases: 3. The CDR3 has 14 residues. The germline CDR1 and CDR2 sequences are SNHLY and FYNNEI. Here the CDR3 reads CASSRDRGHQPQHF. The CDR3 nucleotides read TGTGCCAGCAGTCGAGACAGGGGGCATCAGCCCCAGCATTTT.

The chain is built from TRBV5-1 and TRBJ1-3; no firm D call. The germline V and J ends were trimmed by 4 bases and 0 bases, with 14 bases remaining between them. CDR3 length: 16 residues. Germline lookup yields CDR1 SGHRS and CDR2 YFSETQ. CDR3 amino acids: CASSPSIFLSGNTIYF. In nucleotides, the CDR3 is TGCGCCAGCAGCCCCTCGATTTTCCTCTCTGGAAACACCATATATTTT.

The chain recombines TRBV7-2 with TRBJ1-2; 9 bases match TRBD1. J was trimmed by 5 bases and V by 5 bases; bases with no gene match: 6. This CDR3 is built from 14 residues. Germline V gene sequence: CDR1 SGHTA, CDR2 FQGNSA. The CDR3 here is CASSHKTGGYGYTF. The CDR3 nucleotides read TGTGCCAGCAGCCACAAGACAGGGGGTTATGGCTACACCTTC.

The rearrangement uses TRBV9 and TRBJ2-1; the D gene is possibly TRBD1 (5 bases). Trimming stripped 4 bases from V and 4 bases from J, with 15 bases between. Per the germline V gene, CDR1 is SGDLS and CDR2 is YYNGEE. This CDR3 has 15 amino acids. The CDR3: CASSPTGKGYNEQFF. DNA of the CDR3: TGTGCCAGCAGCCCCACAGGAAAGGGGTACAATGAGCAGTTCTTC.

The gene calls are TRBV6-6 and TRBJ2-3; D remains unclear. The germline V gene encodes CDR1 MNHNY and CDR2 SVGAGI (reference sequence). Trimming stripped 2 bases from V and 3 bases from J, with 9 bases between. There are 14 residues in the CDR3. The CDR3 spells CASSYGVGTDTQYF. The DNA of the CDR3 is TGTGCCAGCAGTTACGGTGTTGGTACAGATACGCAGTATTTT.

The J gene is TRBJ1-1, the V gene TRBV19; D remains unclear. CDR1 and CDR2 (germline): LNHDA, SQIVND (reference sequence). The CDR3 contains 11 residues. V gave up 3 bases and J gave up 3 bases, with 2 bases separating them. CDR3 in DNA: TGTGCCAGTAGTATGCACACTGAAGCTTTCTTT. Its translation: CASSMHTEAFF.

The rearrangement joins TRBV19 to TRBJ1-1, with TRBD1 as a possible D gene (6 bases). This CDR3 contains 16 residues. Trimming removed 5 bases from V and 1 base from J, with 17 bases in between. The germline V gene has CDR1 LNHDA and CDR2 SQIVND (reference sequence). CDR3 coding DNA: TGTGCCAGTAGTTCTTGGACGGACAGCCAGAACACTGAAGCTTTCTTT. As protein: CASSSWTDSQNTEAFF.

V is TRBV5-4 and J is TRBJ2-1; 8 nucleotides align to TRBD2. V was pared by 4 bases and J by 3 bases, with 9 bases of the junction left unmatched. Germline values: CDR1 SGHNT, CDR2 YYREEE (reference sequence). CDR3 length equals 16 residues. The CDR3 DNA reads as TGTGCCAGCAGCCCTGGGGACCGGGAGGGCTACAATGAGCAGTTCTTC. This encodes CASSPGDREGYNEQFF.

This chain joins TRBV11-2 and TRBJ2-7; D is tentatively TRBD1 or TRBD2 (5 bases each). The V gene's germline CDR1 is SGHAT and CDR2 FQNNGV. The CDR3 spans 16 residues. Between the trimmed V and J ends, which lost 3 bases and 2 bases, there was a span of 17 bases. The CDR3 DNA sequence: TGTGCCAGCAGCTTGCTCCCCGGGACGGTTACCTACGAGCAGTACTTC. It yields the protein CASSLLPGTVTYEQYF.

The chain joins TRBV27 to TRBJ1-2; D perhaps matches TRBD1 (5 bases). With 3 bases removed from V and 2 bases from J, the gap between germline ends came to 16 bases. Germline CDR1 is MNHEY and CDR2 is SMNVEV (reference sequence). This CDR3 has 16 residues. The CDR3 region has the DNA TGTGCCAGCAGTTTTACCCCGTTGGGGGTAAACTATGGCTACACCTTC. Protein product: CASSFTPLGVNYGYTF.

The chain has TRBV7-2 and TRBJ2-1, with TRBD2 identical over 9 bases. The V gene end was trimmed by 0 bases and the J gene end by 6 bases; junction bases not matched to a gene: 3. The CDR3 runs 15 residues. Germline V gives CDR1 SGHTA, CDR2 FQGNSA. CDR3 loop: CASSLAAGGGNEQFF. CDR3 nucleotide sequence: TGTGCCAGCAGCTTAGCGGCGGGAGGGGGCAATGAGCAGTTCTTC.

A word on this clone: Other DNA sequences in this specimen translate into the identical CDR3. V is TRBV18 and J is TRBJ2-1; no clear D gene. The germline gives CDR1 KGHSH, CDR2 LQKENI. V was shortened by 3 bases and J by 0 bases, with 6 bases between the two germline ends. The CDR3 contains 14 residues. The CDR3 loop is CASSPLDSYNEQFF. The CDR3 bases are TGTGCCAGCTCACCGCTAGACTCCTACAATGAGCAGTTCTTC.

The CDR3 here is CSVEDMGQANTGELFF. In DNA, the CDR3 is TGCAGCGTTGAAGATATGGGACAGGCGAACACCGGGGAGCTGTTTTTT. The chain combines TRBV29-1 with TRBJ2-2; TRBD1 matches 8 bases. The CDR3 extends over 16 amino acids. Per the germline V gene, CDR1 is SQVTM and CDR2 is ANQGSEA. V lost 0 bases, J lost 0 bases, and 3 bases stayed unmatched.

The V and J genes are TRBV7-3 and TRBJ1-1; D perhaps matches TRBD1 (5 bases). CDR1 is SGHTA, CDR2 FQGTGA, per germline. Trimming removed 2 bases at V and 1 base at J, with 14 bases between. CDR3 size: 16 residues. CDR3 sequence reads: CASSLHSGQQNTEAFF. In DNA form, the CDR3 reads TGTGCCAGCAGCTTACATTCGGGGCAGCAGAACACTGAAGCTTTCTTT.